A selection of T cell receptor beta chains follows, all from one sample in a study of OX40 agonist ivuxolimab in advanced cancers. The table came from immunoSEQ multiplex PCR; TCRdb's copy has only in-frame clones and leaves some out. The data hold tens of thousands of clones, with more than 80% observed a single time. Sample: CD4+ or CD8+ T cells sorted from blood, taken in a trial of the OX40 agonist ivuxolimab. The receptors come from an adult with an advanced solid tumor such as melanoma, head and neck, liver or kidney cancer. Each CDR3 is given with its conserved first and last residue. Clone size is shown for a subset of rows, as once, few, many or a class of expanded clone.

abundance | j_gene | v_gene | CDR3aa
few | TRBJ2-1 | TRBV11-3 | CASSLGTTRYNEQFF
NA | TRBJ1-1 | TRBV15 | CATSRDGSRGPGSVAFF
NA | TRBJ2-7 | TRBV5-1 | CASSKGRTPYEQYF
NA | TRBJ2-7 | TRBV7-2 | CASSHTGVIYEQYF
NA | TRBJ2-5 | TRBV25-1 | CASSRSGQETQYF
NA | TRBJ1-2 | TRBV6-6 | CASYNQGGYTF
NA | TRBJ2-5 | TRBV7-9 | CASSFRDRWAGETQYF
NA | TRBJ2-3 | TRBV9 | CASRPGTEDTDTQYF
NA | TRBJ2-1 | TRBV27 | CASSLMGPYNEQFF
NA | TRBJ2-4 | TRBV19 | CASSIDPGNIQYF
NA | TRBJ2-2 | TRBV2 | CASTGLAVNTGELFF
NA | TRBJ1-2 | TRBV4-1 | CASSQEVNSPYGYTF
NA | TRBJ2-5 | TRBV7-9 | CASSLQNGETQYF
NA | TRBJ1-1 | TRBV18 | CASSPDSPNTEAFF
NA | TRBJ1-2 | TRBV14 | CASSLGVAYGYTF
once | TRBJ2-2 | TRBV7-2 | CASSLRVNREPNTGELFF
NA | TRBJ2-4 | TRBV7-4 | CASTNSRREISAKNIQYF